The sequence of this T cell receptor (beta chain) was determined in a study of blood T cell repertoires in COVID-19. Authors' methods: Scientists estimated how many nucleated cells there were by amplifying reference gene primers. Sequencing used immunoSEQ multiplex PCR; TCRdb keeps in-frame clones, though not all of them. D and trimming were read from the DNA, whereas the V and J calls and clone size are those reported in that table. The sample holds approximately 200,000 clones, approximately 91% seen once. Trimming pared 2 bases from V and 4 bases from J, leaving 8 bases between. The CDR3 totals 13 residues. Germline V gene lookup returns CDR1 SGHTA and CDR2 FQGNSA.

Input material: peripheral blood. This receptor was obtained from a man between 70 and 80 years old with active or convalescent COVID-19. This chain uses TRBV7-2 with TRBJ1-1; tentative D call: TRBD1 (6 bases). CDR3 protein: CASSLQGLTEAFF. As DNA, the CDR3 is TGTGCCAGCAGCTTACAGGGGCTCACTGAAGCTTTCTTT. Combining the CDR3 with reference TRBV7-2 and TRBJ1-1 gives the whole variable domain GAGVSQSPSNKVTEKGKDVELRCDPISGHTALYWYRQSLGQGLEFLIYFQGNSAPDKSGLPSDRFSAERTGGSVSTLTIQRTQQEDSAVYLCASSLQGLTEAFFGQGTRLTVV.